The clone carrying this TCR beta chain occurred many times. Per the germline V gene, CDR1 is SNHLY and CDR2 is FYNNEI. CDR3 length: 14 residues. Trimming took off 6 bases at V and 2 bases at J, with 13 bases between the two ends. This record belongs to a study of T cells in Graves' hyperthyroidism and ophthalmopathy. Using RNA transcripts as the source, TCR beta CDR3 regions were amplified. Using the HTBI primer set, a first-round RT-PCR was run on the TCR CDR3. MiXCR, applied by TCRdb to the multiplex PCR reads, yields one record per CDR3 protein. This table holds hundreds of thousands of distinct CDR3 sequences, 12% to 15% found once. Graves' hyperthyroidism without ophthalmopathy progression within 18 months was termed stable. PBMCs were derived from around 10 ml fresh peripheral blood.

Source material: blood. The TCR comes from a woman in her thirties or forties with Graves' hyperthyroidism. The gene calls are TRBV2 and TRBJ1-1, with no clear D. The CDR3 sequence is CASSAAMTNTEAFF. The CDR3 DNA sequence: TGTGCCAGCAGCGCAGCAATGACCAACACTGAAGCTTTCTTT. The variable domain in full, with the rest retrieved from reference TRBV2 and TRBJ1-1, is EPEVTQTPSHQVTQMGQEVILRCVPISNHLYFYWYRQILGQKVEFLVSFYNNEISEKSEIFDDQFSVERPDGSNFTLKIRSTKLEDSAMYFCASSAAMTNTEAFFGQGTRLTVV.